A selection of T cell receptor beta chains follows, all from one sample in a study of cytomegalovirus exposure and HLA in healthy donors. The method was immunoSEQ multiplex PCR; TCRdb's version includes in-frame clones alone and lacks a portion of them. The sample contains around 180,000 clones, around three quarters of which appear only once. Source material: PBMCs. All receptors come from a man aged 35-49 years in good health and CMV-seronegative. Each CDR3 is given with its conserved first and last residue. The D gene is left open where the match is weak. Expanded clones get a size class; other rows say once, few or many, or leave the size out.

TRBV19	TRBJ1-4	-	TRBD1	CASSTLPGQGRDEKLFF	TGTGCCAGTAGTACCCTCCCGGGACAGGGACGGGATGAAAAACTGTTTTTT
TRBV5-3	TRBJ2-5	-	TRBD2	CARSGDERGLRETQYF	TGTGCCAGAAGCGGGGATGAGCGGGGGCTCCGGGAGACCCAGTACTTC
TRBV5-1	TRBJ1-1	-	-	CASSPGVGGNTEAFF	TGCGCCAGCAGCCCGGGGGTGGGGGGGAACACTGAAGCTTTCTTT
TRBV7-2	TRBJ2-1	-	TRBD2	CASRPSGVYNEQFF	TGTGCCAGCAGGCCTAGCGGGGTGTACAATGAGCAGTTCTTC
TRBV4-3	TRBJ2-7	-	-	CASSHRQTPSYEQYF	TGCGCCAGCAGCCACCGACAGACGCCCTCCTACGAGCAGTACTTC
TRBV5-4	TRBJ2-7	few	TRBD2	CASSTRTSGGYEQYF	TGTGCCAGCAGCACCCGGACTAGCGGGGGCTACGAGCAGTACTTC
TRBV7-2	TRBJ2-3	-	TRBD2	CAVGVAGHTDTQYF	TGTGCCGTGGGCGTAGCGGGACACACAGATACGCAGTATTTT
TRBV25-1	TRBJ1-6	few	-	CASSVQTGRFSPLHF	TGTGCCAGCAGTGTTCAGACAGGCCGGTTTTCACCCCTCCACTTT
TRBV9	TRBJ2-5	-	TRBD2	CASSVVTSGGGGQETQYF	TGTGCCAGCAGCGTAGTGACTAGCGGGGGCGGAGGTCAAGAGACCCAGTACTTC
TRBV27	TRBJ1-1	-	TRBD1	CASSSRQGREAFF	TGTGCCAGCAGTTCACGACAGGGGCGTGAAGCTTTCTTT
TRBV25-1	TRBJ2-3	-	TRBD1	CASGRQGTWGTDTQYF	TGTGCCAGCGGCAGACAGGGAACTTGGGGCACAGATACGCAGTATTTT
TRBV6-1	TRBJ1-2	-	TRBD1	CASSRDRAYGYTF	TGTGCCAGCAGTCGGGACAGGGCCTATGGCTACACCTTC
TRBV7-3	TRBJ2-3	-	-	CASSPNSGDKDTQYF	TGTGCCAGCAGCCCGAACTCTGGGGACAAAGATACGCAGTATTTT
TRBV5-6	TRBJ1-2	-	-	CASSLRGPYGYTF	TGTGCCAGCAGCCTCCGCGGGCCCTATGGCTACACCTTC
TRBV29-1	TRBJ2-1	-	TRBD2	CSVGDGGDEQFF	TGCAGCGTTGGGGACGGGGGGGATGAGCAGTTCTTC
TRBV18	TRBJ2-7	once	-	CASSQTWERAYEQYF	TGTGCCAGCTCCCAGACTTGGGAGAGGGCCTACGAGCAGTACTTC
TRBV9	TRBJ1-6	-	-	CASSITGSLTNSPLHF	TGTGCCAGCAGCATCACAGGGAGTTTAACTAATTCACCCCTCCACTTT
TRBV5-8	TRBJ2-2	-	TRBD1	CASSPRTGLNTGELFF	TGTGCCAGCAGCCCACGGACAGGGCTGAACACCGGGGAGCTGTTTTTT
TRBV23-1	TRBJ2-1	-	TRBD2	CASATGLVSYNEQFF	TGCGCCAGCGCTACGGGACTAGTTTCCTACAATGAGCAGTTCTTC
TRBV15	TRBJ2-3	-	TRBD2	CATSPQGGGATDTQYF	TGTGCCACCAGCCCCCAAGGCGGGGGGGCGACAGATACGCAGTATTTT
TRBV6-5	TRBJ1-2	-	-	CASRPTSSGYTF	TGTGCCAGCAGACCTACCTCTAGCGGCTACACCTTC
TRBV2	TRBJ2-7	-	TRBD1	CASSPATGSPEQYF	TGTGCCAGCAGCCCGGCGACAGGGAGTCCCGAGCAGTACTTC
TRBV30	TRBJ2-4	-	-	CAWSGKTLIAKNIQYF	TGTGCCTGGAGTGGTAAGACTCTCATAGCCAAAAACATTCAGTACTTC
TRBV27	TRBJ1-6	-	-	CASSITGPSPLHF	TGTGCCAGCAGTATCACAGGGCCATCCCCCCTCCACTTT
TRBV2	TRBJ2-7	-	-	CASSFRSPGSYEQYF	TGTGCCAGCAGCTTCCGATCACCGGGTTCCTACGAGCAGTACTTC
TRBV14	TRBJ2-5	once	TRBD2	CASSLLPGTSAETQYF	TGTGCCAGCAGCCTTTTACCCGGGACTAGCGCCGAGACCCAGTACTTC
TRBV10-3	TRBJ2-7	-	-	CAISETDNYEQYF	TGTGCCATCAGTGAAACAGACAACTACGAGCAGTACTTC
TRBV27	TRBJ2-3	-	TRBD2	CASSLWLAGGDTQYF	TGTGCCAGCAGTTTATGGCTAGCGGGAGGGGATACGCAGTATTTT
TRBV5-1	TRBJ2-2	-	TRBD1	CASSSWTGEVRGTGELFF	TGCGCCAGCAGCTCGTGGACAGGGGAGGTACGAGGCACCGGGGAGCTGTTTTTT
TRBV4-3	TRBJ2-1	few	-	CASSQDAGTNNEQFF	TGCGCCAGCAGCCAAGATGCGGGTACTAACAATGAGCAGTTCTTC
TRBV18	TRBJ1-2	-	TRBD1	CASSPTTGGPGYTF	TGTGCCAGCTCACCAACTACAGGGGGCCCTGGCTACACCTTC
TRBV7-9	TRBJ1-1	-	-	CASSLGQGEAFF	TGTGCCAGCAGCTTGGGGCAAGGCGAAGCTTTCTTT
TRBV9	TRBJ2-3	-	TRBD2	CASSSTAGVTDTQYF	TGTGCCAGCAGCTCGACAGCGGGAGTTACAGATACGCAGTATTTT
TRBV6-5	TRBJ2-7	-	TRBD1	CASRTGTGPYEQYF	TGTGCCAGCAGAACAGGGACAGGGCCTTACGAGCAGTACTTC
TRBV9	TRBJ2-3	-	-	CASSATVGTQYF	TGTGCCAGCAGCGCCACGGTTGGTACGCAGTATTTT
TRBV11-2	TRBJ2-7	once	TRBD2	CASSFSSGVPYEQYF	TGTGCCAGCAGCTTTTCTAGCGGGGTCCCCTACGAGCAGTACTTC
TRBV6-6	TRBJ2-6	-	-	CASSGDLSGANVLTF	TGTGCCAGCTCGGGGGACCTCTCTGGGGCCAACGTCCTGACTTTC
TRBV5-3	TRBJ2-2	-	TRBD2	CARRNPSGGPPHANTGELFF	TGTGCCAGAAGGAACCCTAGCGGGGGGCCCCCCCACGCGAACACCGGGGAGCTGTTTTTT
TRBV30	TRBJ2-7	-	TRBD2	CAWNPSGRTYEQYF	TGTGCCTGGAATCCTAGCGGGAGAACCTACGAGCAGTACTTC
TRBV7-2	TRBJ1-6	-	-	CASSLALGGLGSPLHF	TGTGCCAGCAGCTTAGCTCTGGGCGGGTTGGGTTCACCCCTCCACTTT
TRBV27	TRBJ2-7	-	-	CASSFQRKAYEQYF	TGTGCCAGCAGTTTTCAGCGGAAAGCCTACGAGCAGTACTTC
TRBV18	TRBJ1-4	-	-	CASSRGASEKLFF	TGTGCCAGCTCCCGGGGAGCTAGTGAAAAACTGTTTTTT
TRBV13	TRBJ2-5	-	TRBD2	CASSLLAGGETQYF	TGTGCCAGCAGCCTTCTAGCGGGGGGGGAGACCCAGTACTTC
TRBV5-6	TRBJ1-2	-	-	CASSLRAGRYGYTF	TGTGCCAGCAGCTTAAGGGCGGGACGCTATGGCTACACCTTC
TRBV6-1	TRBJ2-1	-	-	CASSEERRAYNEQFF	TGTGCCAGCAGTGAAGAACGGAGAGCGTACAATGAGCAGTTCTTC
TRBV7-7	TRBJ2-3	-	TRBD2	CASSPTSGASTDTQYF	TGTGCCAGCAGCCCAACTAGCGGGGCGAGCACAGATACGCAGTATTTT
TRBV19	TRBJ1-4	once	-	CASSGREGKLFF	TGTGCCAGTAGTGGCAGGGAAGGAAAACTGTTTTTT
TRBV7-2	TRBJ1-2	-	-	CASSSVWRDYGYTF	TGTGCCAGCAGCTCTGTATGGAGGGACTATGGCTACACCTTC
TRBV10-1	TRBJ2-1	once	TRBD1	CASTPKTRDRGFDEQFF	TGCGCCAGCACCCCGAAAACAAGGGACAGGGGATTCGATGAGCAGTTCTTC
TRBV10-1	TRBJ2-6	-	-	CASTAGANVLTF	TGCGCCAGCACCGCTGGGGCCAACGTCCTGACTTTC
TRBV4-1	TRBJ1-4	-	TRBD1	CASRSPGQGSTNEKLFF	TGCGCCAGCAGGTCACCGGGACAGGGATCAACTAATGAAAAACTGTTTTTT
TRBV7-2	TRBJ2-5	-	-	CASSLVREETQYF	TGTGCCAGCAGCTTAGTTAGAGAAGAGACCCAGTACTTC
TRBV5-1	TRBJ1-1	-	TRBD1	CASSLSGGKTEAFF	TGCGCCAGCAGCTTGTCAGGGGGTAAAACTGAAGCTTTCTTT
TRBV29-1	TRBJ2-2	-	-	CSAQGFLHGELFF	TGCAGCGCCCAGGGCTTTTTGCACGGGGAGCTGTTTTTT
TRBV5-4	TRBJ2-5	-	TRBD2	CASSQGTRLAGGETQYF	TGTGCCAGCAGCCAAGGAACGAGACTAGCGGGGGGGGAGACCCAGTACTTC
TRBV5-1	TRBJ2-7	once	TRBD2	CASSLVAGGRTYYEQYF	TGCGCCAGCAGCTTGGTGGCGGGGGGCCGAACCTACTACGAGCAGTACTTC